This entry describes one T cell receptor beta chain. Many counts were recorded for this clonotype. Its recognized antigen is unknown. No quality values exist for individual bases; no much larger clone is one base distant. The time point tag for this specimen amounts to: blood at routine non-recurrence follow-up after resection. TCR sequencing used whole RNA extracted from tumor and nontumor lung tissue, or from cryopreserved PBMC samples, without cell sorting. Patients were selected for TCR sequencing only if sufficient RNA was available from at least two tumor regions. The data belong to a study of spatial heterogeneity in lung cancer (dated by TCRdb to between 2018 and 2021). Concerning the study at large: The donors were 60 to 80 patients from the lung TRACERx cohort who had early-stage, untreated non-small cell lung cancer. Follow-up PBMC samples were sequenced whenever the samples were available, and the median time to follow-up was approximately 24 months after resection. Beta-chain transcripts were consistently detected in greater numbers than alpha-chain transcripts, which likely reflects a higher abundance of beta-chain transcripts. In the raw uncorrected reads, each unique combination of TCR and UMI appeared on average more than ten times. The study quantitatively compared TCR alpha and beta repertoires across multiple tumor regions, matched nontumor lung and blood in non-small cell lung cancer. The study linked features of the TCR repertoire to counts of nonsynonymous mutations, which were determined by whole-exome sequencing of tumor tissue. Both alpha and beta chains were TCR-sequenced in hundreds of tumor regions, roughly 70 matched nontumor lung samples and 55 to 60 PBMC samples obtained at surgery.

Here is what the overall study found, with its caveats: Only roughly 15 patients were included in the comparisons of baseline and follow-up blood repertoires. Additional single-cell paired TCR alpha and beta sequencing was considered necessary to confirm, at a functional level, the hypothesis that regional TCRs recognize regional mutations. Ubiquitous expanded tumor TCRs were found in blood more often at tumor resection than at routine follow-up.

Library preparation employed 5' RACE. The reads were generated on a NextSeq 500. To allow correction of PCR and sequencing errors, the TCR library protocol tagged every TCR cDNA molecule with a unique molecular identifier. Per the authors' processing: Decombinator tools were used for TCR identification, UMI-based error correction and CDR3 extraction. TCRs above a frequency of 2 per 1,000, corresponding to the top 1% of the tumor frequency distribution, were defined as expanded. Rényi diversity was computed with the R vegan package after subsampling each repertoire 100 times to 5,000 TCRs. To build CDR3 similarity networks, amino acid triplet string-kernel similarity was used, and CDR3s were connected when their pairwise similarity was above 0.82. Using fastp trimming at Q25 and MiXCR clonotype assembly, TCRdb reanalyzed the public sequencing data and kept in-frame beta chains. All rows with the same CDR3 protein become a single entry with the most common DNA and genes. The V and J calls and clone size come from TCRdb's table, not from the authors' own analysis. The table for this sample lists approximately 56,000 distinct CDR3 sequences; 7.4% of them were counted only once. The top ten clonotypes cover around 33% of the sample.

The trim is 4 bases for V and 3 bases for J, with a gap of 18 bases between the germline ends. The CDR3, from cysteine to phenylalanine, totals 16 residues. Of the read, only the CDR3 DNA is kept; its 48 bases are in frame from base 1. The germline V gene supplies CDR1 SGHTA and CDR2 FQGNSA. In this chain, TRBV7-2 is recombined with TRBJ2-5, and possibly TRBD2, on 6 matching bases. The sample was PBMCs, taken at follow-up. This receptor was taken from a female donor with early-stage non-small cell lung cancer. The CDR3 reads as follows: CASSSLAGPFKETQYF. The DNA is TGTGCCAGCAGCTCCCTCGCGGGGCCCTTCAAAGAGACCCAGTACTTC.